Listed below are T cell receptor beta chains from one sample, sequenced in a study of blood T cell repertoires in COVID-19. The protocol was immunoSEQ multiplex PCR, while the TCRdb copy is restricted to in-frame clones and leaves out a portion. In the table there are 240,000 or so clones, roughly 87% of which are singletons. Material: peripheral blood. Every receptor here comes from a woman under 40 with acute or convalescent COVID-19. Each CDR3 is given with its conserved first and last residue. A D gene is named only where the DNA matches it firmly. Clone sizes are given selectively: once, few, many, or a class where the clone is expanded.

clone_size: few; d_call: NA; j_call: TRBJ2-2; v_call: TRBV20-1; cdr3_aa: CSARQTGELFF; cdr3_nt: TGCAGTGCCAGACAGACCGGGGAGCTGTTTTTT
clone_size: NA; d_call: TRBD2; j_call: TRBJ2-7; v_call: TRBV18; cdr3_aa: CASSSTGTSGREQYF; cdr3_nt: TGTGCCAGCTCATCCACCGGGACTAGCGGTCGGGAGCAGTACTTC
clone_size: NA; d_call: NA; j_call: TRBJ2-7; v_call: TRBV21-1; cdr3_aa: CASSKVKTSGRAYEQYF; cdr3_nt: TGTGCCAGCAGCAAAGTAAAGACTAGCGGGCGTGCCTACGAGCAGTACTTC
clone_size: NA; d_call: NA; j_call: TRBJ2-7; v_call: TRBV12-3/TRBV12-4; cdr3_aa: CASSPALGEQYF; cdr3_nt: TGTGCCAGCAGTCCGGCCCTCGGGGAGCAGTACTTC
clone_size: NA; d_call: NA; j_call: TRBJ1-4; v_call: TRBV7-9; cdr3_aa: CASSAGTPRGKLFF; cdr3_nt: TGTGCCAGCAGCGCCGGGACTCCGCGGGGAAAACTGTTTTTT
clone_size: NA; d_call: NA; j_call: TRBJ1-6; v_call: TRBV10-3; cdr3_aa: CAISDLAYNSPLHF; cdr3_nt: TGTGCCATCAGTGATCTTGCCTATAATTCACCCCTCCACTTT
clone_size: NA; d_call: TRBD1; j_call: TRBJ1-4; v_call: TRBV2; cdr3_aa: CASSRDRGREQKLFF; cdr3_nt: TGTGCCAGCAGTCGGGACAGGGGGCGCGAGCAAAAACTGTTTTTT
clone_size: NA; d_call: TRBD1; j_call: TRBJ2-5; v_call: TRBV7-7; cdr3_aa: CASSVSTGGAETQYF; cdr3_nt: TGTGCTAGCAGCGTCAGTACAGGGGGCGCAGAGACCCAGTACTTC
clone_size: NA; d_call: NA; j_call: TRBJ2-3; v_call: TRBV18; cdr3_aa: CASSPLVDTQYF; cdr3_nt: TGTGCCAGCTCACCTCTCGTTGATACGCAGTATTTT
clone_size: NA; d_call: NA; j_call: TRBJ2-7; v_call: TRBV7-9; cdr3_aa: CASSLQMYEQYF; cdr3_nt: TGTGCCAGCAGCTTACAGATGTACGAGCAGTACTTC
clone_size: NA; d_call: TRBD1; j_call: TRBJ1-2; v_call: TRBV2; cdr3_aa: CASSTDRGLNYGYTF; cdr3_nt: TGTGCCAGCAGTACCGACAGGGGCCTGAACTATGGCTACACCTTC
clone_size: NA; d_call: TRBD2; j_call: TRBJ2-5; v_call: TRBV19; cdr3_aa: CASSFSGTQETQYF; cdr3_nt: TGTGCCAGTAGTTTTAGCGGGACGCAAGAGACCCAGTACTTC
clone_size: NA; d_call: TRBD2; j_call: TRBJ2-7; v_call: TRBV5-6; cdr3_aa: CASSLDGVAGRSSYEQYF; cdr3_nt: TGTGCCAGCAGCTTGGATGGGGTAGCGGGGAGGAGCTCCTACGAGCAGTACTTC
clone_size: NA; d_call: NA; j_call: TRBJ2-3; v_call: TRBV5-1; cdr3_aa: CASSSVLDTQYF; cdr3_nt: TGCGCCAGCAGCTCGGTATTAGATACGCAGTATTTT
clone_size: NA; d_call: NA; j_call: TRBJ1-4; v_call: TRBV9; cdr3_aa: CASSAGGANEKLFF; cdr3_nt: TGTGCCAGCAGCGCGGGAGGGGCTAATGAAAAACTGTTTTTT
clone_size: NA; d_call: TRBD1; j_call: TRBJ1-2; v_call: TRBV19; cdr3_aa: CASSSQGTASSNYGYTF; cdr3_nt: TGTGCCAGTAGTTCTCAAGGGACAGCAAGCTCTAACTATGGCTACACCTTC
clone_size: NA; d_call: TRBD1; j_call: TRBJ2-6; v_call: TRBV7-7; cdr3_aa: CASSSGTGVAGANVLTF; cdr3_nt: TGTGCTAGCAGCTCCGGGACAGGGGTTGCTGGGGCCAACGTCCTGACTTTC
clone_size: NA; d_call: TRBD2; j_call: TRBJ2-2; v_call: TRBV9; cdr3_aa: CASSVAPGGYASSGELFF; cdr3_nt: TGTGCCAGCAGCGTAGCTCCGGGAGGCTACGCCTCTTCCGGGGAGCTGTTTTTT
clone_size: once; d_call: TRBD1; j_call: TRBJ1-5; v_call: TRBV2; cdr3_aa: CASSYARGQWGRQHF; cdr3_nt: TGTGCCAGCAGTTACGCCAGGGGGCAATGGGGGCGCCAGCATTTT
clone_size: NA; d_call: NA; j_call: TRBJ2-1; v_call: TRBV7-6; cdr3_aa: CASSDVAGLNEQFF; cdr3_nt: TGTGCCAGCAGCGATGTTGCGGGCCTCAATGAGCAGTTCTTC
clone_size: NA; d_call: NA; j_call: TRBJ1-4; v_call: TRBV15; cdr3_aa: CATSVIRDGNEKLFF; cdr3_nt: TGTGCCACCAGCGTTATTCGAGACGGGAATGAAAAACTGTTTTTT
clone_size: NA; d_call: TRBD1; j_call: TRBJ2-1; v_call: TRBV19; cdr3_aa: CASSVRDSLINEQFF; cdr3_nt: TGTGCCAGTAGTGTCCGGGACAGCTTGATCAATGAGCAGTTCTTC
clone_size: NA; d_call: NA; j_call: TRBJ2-2; v_call: TRBV29-1; cdr3_aa: CSVGPGKGTGELFF; cdr3_nt: TGCAGCGTTGGTCCGGGAAAGGGTACCGGGGAGCTGTTTTTT
clone_size: NA; d_call: TRBD2; j_call: TRBJ2-1; v_call: TRBV19; cdr3_aa: CASSITSGYNEQFF; cdr3_nt: TGTGCCAGTAGTATCACTAGCGGATACAATGAGCAGTTCTTC